The source of this T cell receptor beta chain is a study of read filtering for tumor transcriptome and immune sequencing. Study outcomes and limitations: Compared with RNA-seq, IR-seq gave much higher clonotype depth and reliability.

Molecular barcoded adaptors covering alpha/delta and beta/gamma chains were used on 400 to 450 ng RNA. TCRdb reprocessed the reads via MiXCR and lists one record per CDR3 protein. This table has approximately 140,000 distinct CDR3 sequences, roughly 13% appearing once. At the time of active disease, bone marrow was collected from every patient. This clonotype was picked up many times. Its antigen is undetermined. The TCR was taken from a donor at least 40 years old with multiple myeloma. Sequencing input: a population of CD138-negative cells sorted from bone marrow.

The CDR3 bases are TGTGCCAGCAGCCCGGGACTAGCTCTTTACAATGAGCAGTTCTTC. As protein: CASSPGLALYNEQFF. The chain carries TRBV7-8 and TRBJ2-1, with 9 bases that match TRBD2. V was clipped by 5 bases and J by 4 bases; unmatched bases: 6. The CDR3 is 15 residues long. The germline gives CDR1 SGHVS, CDR2 FQNEAQ.